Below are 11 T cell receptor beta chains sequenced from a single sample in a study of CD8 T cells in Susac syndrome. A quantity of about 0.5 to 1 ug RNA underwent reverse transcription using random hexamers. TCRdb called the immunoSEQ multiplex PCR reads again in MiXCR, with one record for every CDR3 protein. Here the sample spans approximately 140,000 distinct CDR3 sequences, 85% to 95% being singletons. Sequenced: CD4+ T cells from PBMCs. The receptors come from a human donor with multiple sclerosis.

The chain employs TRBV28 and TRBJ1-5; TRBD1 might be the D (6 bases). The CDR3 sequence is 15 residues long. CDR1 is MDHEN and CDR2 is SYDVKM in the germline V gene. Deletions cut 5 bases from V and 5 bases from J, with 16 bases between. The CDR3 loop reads CASSAGQLVYQPQHF. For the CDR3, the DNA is TGTGCCAGCAGTGCAGGACAGTTGGTTTATCAGCCCCAGCATTTT.

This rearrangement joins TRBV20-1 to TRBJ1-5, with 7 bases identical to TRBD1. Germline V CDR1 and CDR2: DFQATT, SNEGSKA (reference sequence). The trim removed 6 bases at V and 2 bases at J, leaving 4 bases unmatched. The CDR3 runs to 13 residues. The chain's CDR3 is CSATTGGNQPQHF. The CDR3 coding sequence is TGCAGTGCCACTACAGGGGGCAATCAGCCCCAGCATTTT.

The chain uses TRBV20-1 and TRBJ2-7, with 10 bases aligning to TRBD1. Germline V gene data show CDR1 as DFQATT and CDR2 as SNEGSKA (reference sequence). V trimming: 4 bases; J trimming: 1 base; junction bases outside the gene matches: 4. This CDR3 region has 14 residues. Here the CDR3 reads CSAKPGQGSYEQYF. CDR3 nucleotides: TGCAGTGCTAAACCGGGACAGGGGTCCTACGAGCAGTACTTC.

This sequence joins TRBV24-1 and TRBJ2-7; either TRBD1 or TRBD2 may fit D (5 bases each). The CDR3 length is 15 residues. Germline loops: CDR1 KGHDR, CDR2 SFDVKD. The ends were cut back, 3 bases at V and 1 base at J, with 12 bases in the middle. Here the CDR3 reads CATSDAGTSSYEQYF. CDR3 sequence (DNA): TGTGCCACCAGTGATGCAGGGACCTCTTCCTACGAGCAGTACTTC.

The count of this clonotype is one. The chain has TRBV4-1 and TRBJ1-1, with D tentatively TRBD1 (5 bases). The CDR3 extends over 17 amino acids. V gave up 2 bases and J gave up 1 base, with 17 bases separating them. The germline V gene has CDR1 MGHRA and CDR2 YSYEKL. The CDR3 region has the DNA TGCGCCAGCAGCCAATCCCCGGCCGGGACCCCGAACACTGAAGCTTTCTTT. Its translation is CASSQSPAGTPNTEAFF.

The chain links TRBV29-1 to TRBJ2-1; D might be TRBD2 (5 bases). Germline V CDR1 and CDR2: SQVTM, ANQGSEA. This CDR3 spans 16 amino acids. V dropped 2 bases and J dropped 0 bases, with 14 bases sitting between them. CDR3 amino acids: CSVELGGGLSYNEQFF. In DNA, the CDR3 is TGCAGCGTTGAATTAGGAGGCGGCCTCTCCTACAATGAGCAGTTCTTC.

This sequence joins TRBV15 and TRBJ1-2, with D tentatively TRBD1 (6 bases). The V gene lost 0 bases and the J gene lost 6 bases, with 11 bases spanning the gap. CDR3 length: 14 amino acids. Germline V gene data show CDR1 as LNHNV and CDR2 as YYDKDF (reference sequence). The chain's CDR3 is CATSRDQGSDGYTF. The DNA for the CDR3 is TGTGCCACCAGCAGAGATCAGGGGAGTGATGGCTACACCTTC.

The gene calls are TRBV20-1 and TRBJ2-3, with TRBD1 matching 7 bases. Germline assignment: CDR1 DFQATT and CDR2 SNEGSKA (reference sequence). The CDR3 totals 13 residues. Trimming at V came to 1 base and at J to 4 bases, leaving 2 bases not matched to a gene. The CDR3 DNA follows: TGCAGTGCTAGAGGGACAGGATCAGATACGCAGTATTTT. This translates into CSARGTGSDTQYF.

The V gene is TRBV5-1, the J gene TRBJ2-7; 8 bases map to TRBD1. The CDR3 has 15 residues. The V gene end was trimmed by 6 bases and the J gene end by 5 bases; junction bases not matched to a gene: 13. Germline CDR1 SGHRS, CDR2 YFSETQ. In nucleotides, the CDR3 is TGCGCCAGCACCCAGGCCAGTCAGGGGGCCCACGAGCAGTACTTC. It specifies CASTQASQGAHEQYF.

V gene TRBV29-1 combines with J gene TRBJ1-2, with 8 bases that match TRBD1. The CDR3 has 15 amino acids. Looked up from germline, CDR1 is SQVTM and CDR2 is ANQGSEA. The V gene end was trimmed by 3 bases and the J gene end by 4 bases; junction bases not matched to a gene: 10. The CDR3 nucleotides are TGCAGCGTTGAGGGACAGGACGTTATTAGCTATGGCTACACCTTC. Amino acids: CSVEGQDVISYGYTF. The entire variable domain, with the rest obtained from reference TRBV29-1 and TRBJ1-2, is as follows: SAVISQKPSRDICQRGTSLTIQCQVDSQVTMMFWYRQQPGQSLTLIATANQGSEATYESGFVIDKFPISRPNLTFSTLTVSNMSPEDSSIYLCSVEGQDVISYGYTFGSGTRLTVV.

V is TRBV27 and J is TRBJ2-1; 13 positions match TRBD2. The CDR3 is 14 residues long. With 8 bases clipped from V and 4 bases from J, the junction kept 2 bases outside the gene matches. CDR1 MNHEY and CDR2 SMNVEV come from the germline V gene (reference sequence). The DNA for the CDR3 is TGTGCCAGCCGACTAGCGGGAGGATACAATGAGCAGTTCTTC. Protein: CASRLAGGYNEQFF.